This T cell receptor (beta chain) was sequenced for a study of CXCR3-negative and CXCR3-positive naive CD8 T cells. CDR3 length: 14 residues. Germline V lookup: CDR1 SEHNR, CDR2 FQNEAQ (reference sequence). Notes on the study in general: Diversity proved comparably high across both naive subsets and much lower in memory CD8+ cells.

Cells that were CD45RO-CCR7+CD27+CD95- constituted naive CD8+ T cells. The TRB libraries of cDNA were built by UMI-labeled 5' RACE. TCRdb re-called the 5' RACE reads and shows each CDR3 protein once, DNA omitted. In total, the table holds 130,000 or so distinct CDR3 sequences. A word on this clonotype: The antigen remains undetermined.

This receptor was taken from a human donor in good health. Some clones in this sample may be carry-over from other donors' samples. The chain combines TRBV7-9 with TRBJ2-1. The specimen sequenced was naive CXCR3- CD8+ T cells from blood. The subset denotes: CD45RO-CCR7+CD27+CD95- naive CD8+ T cells lacking CXCR3 (TNR3-). This chain's CDR3 is CASSSDSSYNEQFF.